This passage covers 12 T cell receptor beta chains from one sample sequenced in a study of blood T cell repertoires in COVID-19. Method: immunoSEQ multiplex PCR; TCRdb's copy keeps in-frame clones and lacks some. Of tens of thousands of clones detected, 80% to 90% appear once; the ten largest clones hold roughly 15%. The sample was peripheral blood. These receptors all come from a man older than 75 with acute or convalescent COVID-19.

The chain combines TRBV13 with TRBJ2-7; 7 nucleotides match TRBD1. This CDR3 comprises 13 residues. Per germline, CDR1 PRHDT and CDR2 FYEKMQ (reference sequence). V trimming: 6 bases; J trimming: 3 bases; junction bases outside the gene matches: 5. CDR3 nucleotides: TGTGCCAGCAGTTTACCAGGGGGCTACGAGCAGTACTTC. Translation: CASSLPGGYEQYF.

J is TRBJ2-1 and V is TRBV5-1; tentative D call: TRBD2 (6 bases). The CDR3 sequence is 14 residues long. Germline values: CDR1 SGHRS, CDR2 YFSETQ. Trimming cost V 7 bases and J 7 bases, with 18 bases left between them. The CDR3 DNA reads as TGCGCCAGCTTTAACCCCGGGGCGGGGAATGAGCAGTTCTTC. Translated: CASFNPGAGNEQFF.

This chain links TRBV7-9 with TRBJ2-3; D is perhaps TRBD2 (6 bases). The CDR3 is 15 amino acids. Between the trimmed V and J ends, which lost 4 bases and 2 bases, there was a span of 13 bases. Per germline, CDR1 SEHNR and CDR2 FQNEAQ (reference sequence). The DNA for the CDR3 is TGTGCCAGCAGCTCGGGGGACCGCTACACAGATACGCAGTATTTT. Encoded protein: CASSSGDRYTDTQYF. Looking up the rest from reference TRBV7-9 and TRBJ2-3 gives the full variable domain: DTGVSQNPRHKITKRGQNVTFRCDPISEHNRLYWYRQTLGQGPEFLTYFQNEAQLEKSRLLSDRFSAERPKGSFSTLEIQRTEQGDSAMYLCASSSGDRYTDTQYFGPGTRLTVL.

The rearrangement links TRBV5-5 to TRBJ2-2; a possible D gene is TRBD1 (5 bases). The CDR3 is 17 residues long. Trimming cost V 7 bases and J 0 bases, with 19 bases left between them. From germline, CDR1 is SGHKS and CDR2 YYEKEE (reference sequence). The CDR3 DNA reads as TGTGCCAGCCTGACAGTTCCCTCCCTGGCGAACACCGGGGAGCTGTTTTTT. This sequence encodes CASLTVPSLANTGELFF.

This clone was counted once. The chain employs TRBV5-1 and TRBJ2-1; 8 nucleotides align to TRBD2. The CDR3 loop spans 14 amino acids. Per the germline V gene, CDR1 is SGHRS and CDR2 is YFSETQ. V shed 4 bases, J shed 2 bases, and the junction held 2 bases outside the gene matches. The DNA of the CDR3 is TGCGCCAGCAGCGCTAGCGGGCCCTACAATGAGCAGTTCTTC. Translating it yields CASSASGPYNEQFF.

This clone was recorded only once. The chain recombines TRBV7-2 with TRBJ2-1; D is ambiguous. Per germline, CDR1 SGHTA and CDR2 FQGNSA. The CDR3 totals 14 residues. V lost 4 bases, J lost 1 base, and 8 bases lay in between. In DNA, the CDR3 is TGTGCCAGCAGCTCCCGGGTTTCCTACAATGAGCAGTTCTTC. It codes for CASSSRVSYNEQFF.

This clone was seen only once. CDR3 in DNA: TGTGCCAGTAGTATAGGGGGCAGATATAGCAATCAGCCCCAGCATTTT. Amino acid sequence: CASSIGGRYSNQPQHF. J is TRBJ1-5 and V is TRBV19; a weak D match, TRBD1 (5 bases). Germline values: CDR1 LNHDA, CDR2 SQIVND (reference sequence). The V end was cut by 1 base, the J end by 0 bases, with 10 bases between. This CDR3 spans 16 amino acids. Full variable domain (outside the CDR3, taken from reference TRBV19 and TRBJ1-5): DGGITQSPKYLFRKEGQNVTLSCEQNLNHDAMYWYRQDPGQGLRLIYYSQIVNDFQKGDIAEGYSVSREKKESFPLTVTSAQKNPTAFYLCASSIGGRYSNQPQHFGDGTRLSIL.

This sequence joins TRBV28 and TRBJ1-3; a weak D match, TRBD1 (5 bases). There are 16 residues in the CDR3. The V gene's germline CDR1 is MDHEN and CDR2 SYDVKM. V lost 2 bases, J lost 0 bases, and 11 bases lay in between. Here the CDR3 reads CASSLSNRGSGNTIYF. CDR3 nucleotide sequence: TGTGCCAGCAGTTTAAGTAATAGGGGCTCTGGAAACACCATATATTTT.

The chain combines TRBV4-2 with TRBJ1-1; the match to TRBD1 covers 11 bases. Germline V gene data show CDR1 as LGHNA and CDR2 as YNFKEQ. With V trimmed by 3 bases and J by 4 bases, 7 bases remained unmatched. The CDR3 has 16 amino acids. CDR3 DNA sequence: TGTGCCAGCAGCCACGGGGACAGGGGGAGGGCCACTGAAGCTTTCTTT. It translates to CASSHGDRGRATEAFF.

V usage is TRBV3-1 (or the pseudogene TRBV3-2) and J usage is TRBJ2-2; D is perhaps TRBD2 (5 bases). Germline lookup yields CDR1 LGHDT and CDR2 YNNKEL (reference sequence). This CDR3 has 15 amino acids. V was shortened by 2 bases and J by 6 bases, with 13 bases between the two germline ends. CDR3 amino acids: CASSQRVRAAGELFF. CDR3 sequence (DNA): TGTGCCAGCAGCCAAAGGGTGAGGGCCGCCGGGGAGCTGTTTTTT.

The CDR3 sequence is CASSPELNTEAFF. The CDR3 coding sequence is TGTGCCAGCAGCCCGGAGTTGAACACTGAAGCTTTCTTT. V is TRBV9 and J is TRBJ1-1, with unresolved D. V shed 4 bases and J shed 0 bases, with 7 bases lying between them. Germline CDR1 reads SGDLS; CDR2 reads YYNGEE. This CDR3 has 13 residues.

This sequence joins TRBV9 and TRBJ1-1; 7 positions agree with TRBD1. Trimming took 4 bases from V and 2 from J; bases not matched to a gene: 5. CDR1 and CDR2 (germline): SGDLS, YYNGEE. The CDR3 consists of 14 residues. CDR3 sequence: CASSTQGFNTEAFF. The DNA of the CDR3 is TGTGCCAGCAGCACACAGGGGTTCAACACTGAAGCTTTCTTT.